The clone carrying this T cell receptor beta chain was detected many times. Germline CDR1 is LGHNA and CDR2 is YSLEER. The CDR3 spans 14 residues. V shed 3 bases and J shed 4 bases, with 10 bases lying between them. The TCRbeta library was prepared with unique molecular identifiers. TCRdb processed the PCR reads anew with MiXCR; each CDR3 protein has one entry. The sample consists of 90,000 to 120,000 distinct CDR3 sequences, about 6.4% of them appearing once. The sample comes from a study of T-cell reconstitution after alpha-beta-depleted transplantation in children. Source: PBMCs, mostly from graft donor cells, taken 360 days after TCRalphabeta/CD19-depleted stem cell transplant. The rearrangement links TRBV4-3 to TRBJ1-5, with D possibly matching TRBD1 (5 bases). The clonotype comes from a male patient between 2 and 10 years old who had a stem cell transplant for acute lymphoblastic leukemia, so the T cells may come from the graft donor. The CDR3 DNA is TGCGCCAGCAGCCAGGACCAGGGTAATCAGCCCCAGCATTTT. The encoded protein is CASSQDQGNQPQHF.